This TCR beta chain was found in a study of beta chain features in type 1 diabetes. Sequencing targeted expressed TCRB transcripts, as all isolated RNA had been reverse transcribed. Assay: immunoSEQ multiplex PCR; the TCRdb copy retains only in-frame clones and omits some. The sample records over 700,000 clones, about 17% being singletons. Germline CDR1 SGHNT, CDR2 YENEEA. This CDR3 has 14 residues. The germline V and J ends were trimmed by 5 bases and 4 bases, with 12 bases remaining between them. The sequence was obtained from a woman under 30 in good health. The material sequenced was naive CD4+ T cells from blood. The chain links TRBV11-3 to TRBJ2-1, with D perhaps TRBD1 (6 bases). DNA for the CDR3: TGTGCCAGCAGCCCGGGACATAGATACAATGAGCAGTTCTTC. The encoded protein is CASSPGHRYNEQFF.